The text below deals with one TCR beta chain. This clone was detected only once. Its cognate antigen has yet to be identified. Base quality data are lacking; no much larger clone is found one base away. TCRbeta CDR3 regions were amplified from genomic DNA using the immunoSEQ Assay, a bias-controlled multiplex PCR. The authors' pipeline ran thus. Nucleated cell counts per sample were estimated from amplification of reference gene primers within the assay. Sequence reads were collapsed and filtered to measure the absolute abundance of every unique TCRbeta CDR3 rearrangement. For each sample, productive Simpson clonality was calculated as the square root of Simpson's diversity index over productive rearrangements. The clones in this table, taken by TCRdb from immuneACCESS, are in-frame only. Not every clone is retained; where verified, under half of the shortfall comes from an unresolved V gene, and the cause of the rest is unknown. That table furnishes V, J and clone size, whereas the DNA furnished D and trimming. This sample has 250,000 or so clones in its table, and roughly 88% of those were observed once. In total, the top ten clones hold roughly 6.7% of the sample.

Sequences SGDLS (CDR1) and YYNGEE (CDR2) are obtained from the germline V gene. There are 16 amino acids in the CDR3, from cysteine to phenylalanine inclusive. The entry retains the CDR3 DNA only, 48 bases that are in frame from base 1. Relative to germline, V is missing 4 bases and J is missing 2 bases, with 6 bases of the junction outside any gene match. This specimen belongs to a study of blood T cell repertoires in COVID-19 (dated by TCRdb to 2019 to 2021). Regarding the complete study: The collaborator samples originated in the United States, Italy and Spain and spanned the acute and convalescent phases of COVID-19. The prospective study material was composed of cDNA or gDNA derived from T cells, B-cell-depleted T cells, or PBMCs. Deeply sampled blood TCRbeta repertoires from subjects exposed to, actively infected with, or recovered from COVID-19 were included in the dataset. The repertoires were released in a freely available public database intended as a resource for research on the immune response to SARS-CoV-2. The samples were drawn from the first 160 participants of the ongoing ImmuneRACE study and from 1,200 or so subjects provided by 6 global collaborators. The sample metadata nearly always contained a de-identified subject ID, COVID-19 status, age in years and sex. Where available, HLA class I and class II types were obtained from metadata supplied by the sample provider rather than from assay-based typing. The research as a whole found: The quantity of clinical and demographic metadata differed by source and by participant and was supplied without curation.

At one collaborating source in Seattle, patients were enrolled during active infection and were followed longitudinally through the course of disease. Whole blood was collected in K2EDTA tubes by collaborating institutions according to the institutions' own protocols. For TCRbeta analysis, collaborators shipped samples as frozen whole blood, isolated PBMCs, or DNA extracted from either of those sample types. The TCR originated in a young woman with COVID-19, enrolled during active disease. The sequenced sample was peripheral blood. The V and J segments used are TRBV9 and TRBJ2-3, and TRBD2 matches 11 of the central bases. Here is the DNA: TGTGCCAGCAGCCTTTGGACTAGCGGGCTCACAGATACGCAGTATTTT. This gives the protein CASSLWTSGLTDTQYF.